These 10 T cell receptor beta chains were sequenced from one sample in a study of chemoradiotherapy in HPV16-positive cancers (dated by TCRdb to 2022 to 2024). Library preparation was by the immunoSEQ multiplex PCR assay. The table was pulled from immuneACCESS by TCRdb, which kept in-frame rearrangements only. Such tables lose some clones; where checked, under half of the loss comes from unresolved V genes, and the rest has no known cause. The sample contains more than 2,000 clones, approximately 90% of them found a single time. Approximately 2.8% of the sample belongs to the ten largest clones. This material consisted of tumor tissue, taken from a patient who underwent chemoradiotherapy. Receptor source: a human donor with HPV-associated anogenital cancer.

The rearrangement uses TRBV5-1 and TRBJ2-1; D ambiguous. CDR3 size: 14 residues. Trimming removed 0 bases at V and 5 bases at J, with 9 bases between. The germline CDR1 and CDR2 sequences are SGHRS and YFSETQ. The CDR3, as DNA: TGCGCCAGCAGCTTGGGGGGATTAAACAATGAGCAGTTCTTC. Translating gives CASSLGGLNNEQFF. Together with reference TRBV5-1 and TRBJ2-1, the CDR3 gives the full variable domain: KAGVTQTPRYLIKTRGQQVTLSCSPISGHRSVSWYQQTPGQGLQFLFEYFSETQRNKGNFPGRFSGRQFSNSRSEMNVSTLELGDSALYLCASSLGGLNNEQFFGPGTRLTVL.

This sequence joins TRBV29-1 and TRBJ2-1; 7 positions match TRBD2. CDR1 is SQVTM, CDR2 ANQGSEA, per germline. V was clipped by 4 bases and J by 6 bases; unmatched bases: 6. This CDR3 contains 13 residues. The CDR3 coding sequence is TGCAGCGTTGTTGGCGGGAGTCTCAATGAGCAGTTCTTC. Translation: CSVVGGSLNEQFF.

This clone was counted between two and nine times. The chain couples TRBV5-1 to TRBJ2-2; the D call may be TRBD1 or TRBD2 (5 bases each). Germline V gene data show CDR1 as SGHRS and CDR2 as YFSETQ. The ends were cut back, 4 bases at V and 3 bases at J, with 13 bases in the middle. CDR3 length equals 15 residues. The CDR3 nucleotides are TGCGCCAGCAGCCTGCGGATGGGGGACACCGGGGAGCTGTTTTTT. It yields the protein CASSLRMGDTGELFF.

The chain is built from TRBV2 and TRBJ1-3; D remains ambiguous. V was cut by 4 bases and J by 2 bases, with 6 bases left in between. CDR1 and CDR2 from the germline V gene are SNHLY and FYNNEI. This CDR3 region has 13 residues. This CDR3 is CASSGPTGNTIYF. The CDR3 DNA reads TGTGCCAGCAGTGGCCCTACTGGAAACACCATATATTTT.

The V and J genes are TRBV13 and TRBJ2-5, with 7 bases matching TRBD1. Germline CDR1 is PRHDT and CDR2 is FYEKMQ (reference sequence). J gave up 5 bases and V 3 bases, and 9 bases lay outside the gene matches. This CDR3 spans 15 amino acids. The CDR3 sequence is CASSFRQGVQETQYF. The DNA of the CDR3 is TGTGCCAGCAGCTTCAGGCAGGGGGTCCAGGAGACCCAGTACTTC. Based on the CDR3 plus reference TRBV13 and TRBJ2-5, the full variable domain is AAGVIQSPRHLIKEKRETATLKCYPIPRHDTVYWYQQGPGQDPQFLISFYEKMQSDKGSIPDRFSAQQFSDYHSELNMSSLELGDSALYFCASSFRQGVQETQYFGPGTRLLVL.

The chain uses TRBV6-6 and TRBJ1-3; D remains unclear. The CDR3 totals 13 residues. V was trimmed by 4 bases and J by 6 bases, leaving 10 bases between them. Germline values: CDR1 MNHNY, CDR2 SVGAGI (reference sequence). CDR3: CASSSGFPNTIYF. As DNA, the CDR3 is TGTGCCAGCAGTTCGGGATTCCCAAACACCATATATTTT.

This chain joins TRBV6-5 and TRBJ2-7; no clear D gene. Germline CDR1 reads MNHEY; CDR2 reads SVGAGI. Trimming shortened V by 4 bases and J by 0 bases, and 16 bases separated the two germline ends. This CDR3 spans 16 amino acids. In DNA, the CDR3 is TGTGCCAGCAGTTGCCCACCGAATATAAGCTCCTACGAGCAGTACTTC. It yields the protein CASSCPPNISSYEQYF.

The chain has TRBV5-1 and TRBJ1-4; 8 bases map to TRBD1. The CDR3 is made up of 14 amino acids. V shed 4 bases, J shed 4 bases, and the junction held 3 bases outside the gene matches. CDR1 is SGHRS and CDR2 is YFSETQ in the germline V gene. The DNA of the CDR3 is TGCGCCAGCAGCAGGGGACAGGATAATGAAAAACTGTTTTTT. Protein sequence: CASSRGQDNEKLFF.

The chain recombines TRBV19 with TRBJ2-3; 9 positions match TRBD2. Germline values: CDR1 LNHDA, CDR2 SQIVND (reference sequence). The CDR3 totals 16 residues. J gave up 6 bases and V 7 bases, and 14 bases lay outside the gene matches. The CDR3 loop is CASTLSWRGGADTQYF. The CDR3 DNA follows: TGTGCCAGTACTCTGTCCTGGCGGGGGGGAGCTGATACGCAGTATTTT. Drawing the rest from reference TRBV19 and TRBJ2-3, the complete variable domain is DGGITQSPKYLFRKEGQNVTLSCEQNLNHDAMYWYRQDPGQGLRLIYYSQIVNDFQKGDIAEGYSVSREKKESFPLTVTSAQKNPTAFYLCASTLSWRGGADTQYFGPGTRLTVL.

The CDR3 sequence: CASSERTALTYEQYF. CDR3 in DNA: TGTGCCAGCAGCGAGCGGACAGCCTTGACCTACGAGCAGTACTTC. V is TRBV5-6 and J is TRBJ2-7; perhaps TRBD1 as D (6 bases). Germline CDR1 and CDR2: SGHDT and YYEEEE. V lost 4 bases and J lost 2, with 16 bases in between. This CDR3 has 15 amino acids.